The T cell receptor beta chain under discussion was sequenced for a study of T cells in Graves' hyperthyroidism and ophthalmopathy. Any patient presenting with uncontrolled infection, other autoimmune disease, pregnancy or lactation was left out. Study conclusions and caveats: The blood repertoire included most of the expanded thyroid clonotypes above 0.001.

Germline-derived CDR1 and CDR2 are MNHEY and SMNVEV (reference sequence). Unmatched junction bases numbered 7, after V lost 7 bases and J lost 7 bases. The CDR3 covers 13 residues. It was RNA transcripts that yielded the amplified TCR beta CDR3 regions. HTBI primers were employed in a first-round RT-PCR of the TCR CDR3. TCRdb reprocessed the multiplex PCR reads via MiXCR and lists one record per CDR3 protein. The sample lists 300,000 to 350,000 distinct CDR3 sequences, roughly a fifth occurring once. About this clonotype: Its antigen is currently unknown.

V is TRBV27 and J is TRBJ2-1; 7 bases map to TRBD1. Material: blood. This receptor was obtained from a woman aged 50 to 60 with Graves' hyperthyroidism. CDR3 nucleotide sequence: TGTGCCAGCACCGCATGGGGACAGAATGAGCAGTTCTTC. Residues: CASTAWGQNEQFF.